The clone carrying this TCR beta chain was counted at least ten times. The data derive from a study of low-dose radiotherapy and immunotherapy resistance in tumors. The overall study: Cohort 1 received 0.5 Gy per fraction every 2 weeks, totaling 6.5 Gy. Each patient was administered nivolumab intravenously at 240 mg, which was a flat dose, every two weeks, along with intravenous ipilimumab at 1 mg/kg every six weeks.

V was pared by 6 bases and J by 1 base, with 13 bases of the junction left unmatched. The CDR3 is 17 residues long. Per the germline V gene, CDR1 is SGHRS and CDR2 is YFSETQ. The time point: after trial treatment. As for treatment: LDRT plus nivolumab, ipilimumab, low-dose cyclophosphamide and aspirin (RACIN trial). Primers used for first-strand cDNA, a TRAV- and TRBV-specific set, covered both alpha and beta chains. Using a constant-region primer together with a V-primer adapter, TCRs were subjected to roughly 18 PCR cycles of amplification. MiXCR was run by TCRdb on the reads, yielding one entry per CDR3 protein. The sample records some 100,000 distinct CDR3 sequences, about a fifth being singletons.

The sample was PBMCs, taken after low-dose radiotherapy plus immunotherapy. The receptor was isolated from a male donor with prostate cancer. V usage is TRBV5-1 and J usage is TRBJ1-1; 9 nucleotides match TRBD1. CDR3 DNA sequence: TGCGCCAGCACCCCCGGGACAGGGTCATCTTCGAACACTGAAGCTTTCTTT. Amino acid sequence: CASTPGTGSSSNTEAFF.